The text below deals with one TCR beta chain. The table came from immunoSEQ multiplex PCR; TCRdb's copy has only in-frame clones and leaves some out. Here the sample spans under 40,000 clones, around 87% being singletons. Germline lookup yields CDR1 LNHDA and CDR2 SQIVND (reference sequence). The CDR3 is 18 amino acids. Trimming left V 7 bases short and J 3 bases short, with 24 bases between. This sample was included in a study of blood T cell repertoires in COVID-19. Study details: The samples span acute and convalescent COVID-19 from the United States, Italy and Spain.

The V gene is TRBV19, the J gene TRBJ2-2, with D unclear. The sequenced sample consisted of peripheral blood. This receptor was identified in a man aged 45 to 65 with active or convalescent COVID-19. CDR3 DNA: TGTGCCAGTAACCCGCCCCCAGCCGGAGCCCCCCACACCGGGGAGCTGTTTTTT. Translation gives CASNPPPAGAPHTGELFF.